This TCR beta chain emerged from a study of blood T cell repertoires in COVID-19. Study-level information: Acute and convalescent COVID-19 samples came from the United States, Italy and Spain.

The protocol was immunoSEQ multiplex PCR, while the TCRdb copy is restricted to in-frame clones and leaves out a portion. The sample has about 320,000 clones, about 83% seen once. This clone was counted once. This CDR3 is built from 14 residues. Per the germline V gene, CDR1 is SEHNR and CDR2 is FQNEAQ (reference sequence). V gave up 5 bases and J gave up 4 bases; unmatched junction bases: 3. J is TRBJ2-5 and V is TRBV7-9; 11 nucleotides line up with TRBD2. The sequencing sample was made of peripheral blood. This TCR came from a woman in her forties or fifties with acute or convalescent COVID-19. For the CDR3, the DNA is TGTGCCAGCAGCAGCGGACTAGCGGGAGAGACCCAGTACTTC. Protein sequence: CASSSGLAGETQYF.